This entry lists 24 T cell receptor beta chains sequenced from one sample in a study of T cells in Graves' hyperthyroidism and ophthalmopathy (dated by TCRdb to the late 2010s). Receptors were amplified or captured by multiplex PCR. For sequencing, an Illumina HiSeq 2000 was employed. TCR beta CDR3 regions were amplified from RNA transcripts. The TCR CDR3 was subjected to a first round of RT-PCR using the HTBI primer set and the Qiagen OneStep RT-PCR kit. TCRdb reprocessing: public reads trimmed at Q25 with fastp, clones called with MiXCR, in-frame beta chains kept. When rows share a CDR3 protein, they turn into one entry using the most common DNA and genes. The sample table holds approximately 360,000 distinct CDR3 sequences, of which 25% were seen once. The top ten clonotypes cover around four fifths of the sample. The specimen sequenced was blood. All receptors derive from a man aged 45 to 65 with Graves' hyperthyroidism.

Comments on this clonotype: One end of the junction does not line up with germline, which may come from a read error. The chain couples TRBV12-3 or TRBV12-4 to TRBJ2-1; D is unresolved. There are 15 residues in the CDR3. The CDR3 bases are TGTGCCAGAAGTTTAAGCAGGCCCCCTTACAATGAGCAGTTCTTC. Translation gives CARSLSRPPYNEQFF.

This sequence joins TRBV18 and TRBJ2-7, with D perhaps TRBD1 (7 bases). Trimming left V 4 bases short and J 3 bases short, with 13 bases between. The germline V gene encodes CDR1 KGHSH and CDR2 LQKENI. This CDR3 is built from 14 residues. The CDR3 nucleotides read TGTGCCAGCTCACGGGAGGCAGGGGGCTACGAGCAGTACTTC. Protein product: CASSREAGGYEQYF.

This clonotype was seen many times. J is TRBJ2-1 and V is TRBV11-2, with 7 bases aligning to TRBD2. The length of the CDR3 is 18 residues. The junction had 17 bases not matched to a gene; V was cut back by 2 bases and J by 7 bases. Germline V gene data show CDR1 as SGHAT and CDR2 as FQNNGV. Here the CDR3 DNA reads TGTGCCAGCAGCTTAAGTACGGGAGGACTCATTGTAGGGAATGAGCAGTTCTTC. This codes for CASSLSTGGLIVGNEQFF.

The chain couples TRBV19 to TRBJ2-4; D assignment may be TRBD1 or TRBD2 (5 bases each). CDR1 and CDR2 (germline): LNHDA, SQIVND (reference sequence). The germline V and J ends were trimmed by 5 bases and 10 bases, with 15 bases remaining between them. This CDR3 spans 13 amino acids. The CDR3 sequence is CASSSRRGEIQYF. For the CDR3, the DNA is TGTGCCAGTAGTTCTCGCCGGGGCGAGATTCAGTACTTC.

The chain couples TRBV19 to TRBJ2-2; no definite D call. V lost 1 base to trimming and J lost 1 base, with 10 bases between them. Germline V gene lookup returns CDR1 LNHDA and CDR2 SQIVND (reference sequence). The CDR3 is 16 residues long. The CDR3 region has the DNA TGTGCCAGTAGTATAGGGTTCCGGCGGAACACCGGGGAGCTGTTTTTT. This sequence encodes CASSIGFRRNTGELFF.

The J gene is TRBJ2-7, the V gene TRBV3-1; no clear D gene. Trimming took 2 bases from V and 3 from J, leaving 14 bases between them. CDR3 length equals 15 residues. CDR1 is LGHDT and CDR2 is YNNKEL in the germline V gene (reference sequence). CDR3 bases: TGTGCCAGCAGCCAAAGTTTCGAGAACAACTACGAGCAGTACTTC. Translated, it gives CASSQSFENNYEQYF.

The sample holds a few counts of this clonotype. The chain is built from TRBV28 and TRBJ2-1; maybe TRBD2 (6 bases). With 6 bases removed from V and 0 bases from J, the gap between germline ends came to 15 bases. This CDR3 comprises 16 residues. The germline gives CDR1 MDHEN, CDR2 SYDVKM. In nucleotides, the CDR3 is TGTGCCAGCAGCCCGGCGGGGCAGAGCTCCTACAATGAGCAGTTCTTC. This encodes CASSPAGQSSYNEQFF.

The rearrangement uses TRBV10-3 and TRBJ1-2; 12 bases agree with TRBD1. V was pared by 5 bases and J by 7 bases, with 11 bases of the junction left unmatched. The CDR3 loop spans 16 amino acids. Germline V CDR1 and CDR2: ENHRY, SYGVKD. For the CDR3, the DNA is TGTGCCATCAGTCCAGACCCGGGACAGGGGGCGCTTGGCTACACCTTC. Amino acids: CAISPDPGQGALGYTF.

CDR3 DNA: TGTGCCAGCAGCCCCTCGACACCGGGGGCGCAAGCTTTCTTT. This translates into CASSPSTPGAQAFF. V usage is TRBV9 and J usage is TRBJ1-1; tentatively, D is TRBD1 (6 bases). V lost 4 bases and J 9 bases, leaving 19 bases between the germline ends. CDR3 length: 14 residues. Germline CDR1 reads SGDLS; CDR2 reads YYNGEE.

This chain links TRBV27 with TRBJ2-5; D may be TRBD2 (6 bases). The CDR3 runs to 15 residues. Trimming took 6 bases from V and 4 from J, leaving 18 bases between them. Germline V gene sequence: CDR1 MNHEY, CDR2 SMNVEV (reference sequence). CDR3 region: CASSRGRMGRETQYF. CDR3 DNA: TGTGCCAGCAGCCGAGGGAGGATGGGACGAGAGACCCAGTACTTC.

The V gene is TRBV18, the J gene TRBJ2-5, with 8 bases matching TRBD1. CDR1 is KGHSH and CDR2 is LQKENI in the germline V gene. This CDR3 has 16 residues. V trimming: 3 bases; J trimming: 3 bases; junction bases outside the gene matches: 9. The CDR3 DNA sequence: TGTGCCAGCTCACCTCGACAGGGGCAGAGGAAAGAGACCCAGTACTTC. Translation: CASSPRQGQRKETQYF.

This sequence joins TRBV5-1 and TRBJ2-1; 10 bases are a match to TRBD2. The length of the CDR3 is 15 residues. CDR1 and CDR2 (germline): SGHRS, YFSETQ. The trim removed 0 bases at V and 4 bases at J, leaving 1 base unmatched. Here the CDR3 reads CASSLAAGGYNEQFF. CDR3 nucleotides: TGCGCCAGCAGCTTGGCAGCGGGAGGGTACAATGAGCAGTTCTTC.

The table lists this clonotype with many counts. This rearrangement joins TRBV20-1 to TRBJ1-5; D perhaps matches TRBD1 (5 bases). The germline V and J ends were trimmed by 3 bases and 3 bases, with 9 bases remaining between them. This CDR3 comprises 13 residues. Germline lookup yields CDR1 DFQATT and CDR2 SNEGSKA (reference sequence). CDR3 nucleotides: TGCAGTGCTAGGGGCAGGGACAATCAGCCCCAGCATTTT. Translation gives CSARGRDNQPQHF.

The rearrangement uses TRBV9 and TRBJ2-1; TRBD2 matches 13 bases. V shed 0 bases, J shed 5 bases, and the junction held 5 bases outside the gene matches. CDR3 length equals 17 residues. CDR1 and CDR2 (germline): SGDLS, YYNGEE. CDR3 loop: CASSVAGTSGIDNEQFF. Written as DNA, the CDR3 is TGTGCCAGCAGCGTAGCCGGGACTAGCGGGATAGACAATGAGCAGTTCTTC.

The chain has TRBV30 and TRBJ1-3; no firm D call. The CDR3 has 15 amino acids. Trimming took 1 base from V and 8 from J, leaving 18 bases between them. The V gene's germline CDR1 is GTSNPN and CDR2 SVGIG (reference sequence). CDR3 protein: CAWSGFGHGRDTIYF. The CDR3, as DNA: TGTGCCTGGAGTGGATTTGGGCACGGGCGGGACACCATATATTTT.

The genes are TRBV11-2 and TRBJ1-4; no firm D call. V was cut by 2 bases and J by 5 bases, with 15 bases left in between. The germline gives CDR1 SGHAT, CDR2 FQNNGV. The CDR3 runs to 16 residues. Here the CDR3 reads CASSLRTIAGNEKLFF. CDR3 nucleotides: TGTGCCAGCAGCTTAAGGACTATTGCTGGGAATGAAAAACTGTTTTTT.

This clonotype was seen repeatedly, ten times or more. V and J are TRBV3-1 and TRBJ2-3, with 14 bases identical to TRBD2. V was clipped by 2 bases and J by 6 bases; unmatched bases: 1. The CDR3 is 15 amino acids. Germline loops: CDR1 LGHDT, CDR2 YNNKEL (reference sequence). In nucleotides, the CDR3 is TGTGCCAGCAGCCAACGGACTAGCGGGAGGGATACGCAGTATTTT. Protein: CASSQRTSGRDTQYF.

This clonotype was counted at least ten times. This sequence joins TRBV6-1 and TRBJ2-3; D perhaps matches TRBD1 (6 bases). Germline V gene data show CDR1 as MNHNS and CDR2 as SASEGT. The V end lost 6 bases, the J end lost 4 bases, and 14 bases lay between the germline ends. The CDR3 loop spans 14 amino acids. Written as DNA, the CDR3 is TGTGCCAGCAGGCTTACCGAGGGGGCAGATACGCAGTATTTT. Translated, it gives CASRLTEGADTQYF.

This clonotype was detected many times. The V call is TRBV28, the J call TRBJ2-3; TRBD2 is a possible D gene (6 bases). This CDR3 is 13 amino acids long. V was shortened by 10 bases and J by 5 bases, with 16 bases between the two germline ends. Looked up from germline, CDR1 is MDHEN and CDR2 is SYDVKM. CDR3: CATGMLGGDTQYF. The CDR3 region has the DNA TGTGCCACCGGGATGCTGGGGGGAGATACGCAGTATTTT.

A single count supports this clonotype. As DNA, the CDR3 is TGTGCCTGGAGCGCGTGGGGGATTGATACGCAGTATTTT. The encoded protein is CAWSAWGIDTQYF. The V gene is TRBV30, the J gene TRBJ2-3; possibly TRBD1 or TRBD2 for D (5 bases each). This CDR3 is 13 amino acids long. Looked up from germline, CDR1 is GTSNPN and CDR2 is SVGIG (reference sequence). V lost 3 bases to trimming and J lost 6 bases, with 13 bases between them. The whole variable domain, remainder taken from reference TRBV30 and TRBJ2-3, is SQTIHQWPATLVQPVGSPLSLECTVEGTSNPNLYWYRQAAGRGLQLLFYSVGIGQISSEVPQNLSASRPQDRQFILSSKKLLLSDSGFYLCAWSAWGIDTQYFGPGTRLTVL.

This chain connects TRBV19 to TRBJ1-1; TRBD1 might be the D (5 bases). The CDR3 contains 14 residues. Looked up from germline, CDR1 is LNHDA and CDR2 is SQIVND (reference sequence). Trimming left V 8 bases short and J 1 base short, with 14 bases between. DNA for the CDR3: TGTGCCAGTTCCCAGACAGTTACGAACACTGAAGCTTTCTTT. It encodes CASSQTVTNTEAFF. Full variable domain (rest looked up from reference TRBV19 and TRBJ1-1): DGGITQSPKYLFRKEGQNVTLSCEQNLNHDAMYWYRQDPGQGLRLIYYSQIVNDFQKGDIAEGYSVSREKKESFPLTVTSAQKNPTAFYLCASSQTVTNTEAFFGQGTRLTVV.

This clonotype has only a few counts. The chain uses TRBV9 and TRBJ2-7, with a weak D call TRBD2 (6 bases). V lost 3 bases and J 5 bases, leaving 12 bases between the germline ends. The CDR3 consists of 13 residues. Germline values: CDR1 SGDLS, CDR2 YYNGEE. The CDR3 loop is CASSGGNGDEQYF. Here the CDR3 DNA reads TGTGCCAGCAGCGGCGGGAACGGGGACGAGCAGTACTTC.

In this sample, this clonotype turned up many times. The chain combines TRBV27 with TRBJ2-1; 12 bases are shared with TRBD2. The V and J ends lost 5 bases and 5 bases, in that order; junction bases with no gene match: 7. Germline V gene sequence: CDR1 MNHEY, CDR2 SMNVEV (reference sequence). This CDR3 is built from 16 residues. CDR3 DNA sequence: TGTGCCAGCAGTGAGACTAGCGGGAGTTATCACAATGAGCAGTTCTTC. Its protein is CASSETSGSYHNEQFF.

This clonotype was counted at least ten times. The chain is built from TRBV11-1 and TRBJ2-5; D unresolved. Germline loops: CDR1 SGHAT, CDR2 FQDESV (reference sequence). V shed 5 bases and J shed 2 bases, with 3 bases lying between them. There are 11 residues in the CDR3. In nucleotides, the CDR3 is TGTGCCAGCAGCCATCAAGAGACCCAGTACTTC. This translates into CASSHQETQYF.